Sequencing of this T cell receptor beta chain was carried out in a study of blood T cell repertoires in COVID-19. The V gene's germline CDR1 is MNHEY and CDR2 SVGAGI. This CDR3 spans 15 amino acids. The junction had 4 bases not matched to a gene; V was cut back by 6 bases and J by 0 bases. TCRdb's table, derived via immunoSEQ multiplex PCR, lists solely in-frame clones and lacks some. The table lists 90,000 to 120,000 clones, more than 80% of them singletons, with 26% in the top ten. This clone was found once. The source of this sequence is a man in his sixties with acute or convalescent COVID-19. The chain links TRBV6-5 to TRBJ2-2, with 7 nucleotides matching TRBD1. Sequencing input: peripheral blood. The CDR3 reads CASSQDRSNTGELFF. In DNA form, the CDR3 reads TGTGCCAGCAGCCAGGACAGGTCGAACACCGGGGAGCTGTTTTTT.